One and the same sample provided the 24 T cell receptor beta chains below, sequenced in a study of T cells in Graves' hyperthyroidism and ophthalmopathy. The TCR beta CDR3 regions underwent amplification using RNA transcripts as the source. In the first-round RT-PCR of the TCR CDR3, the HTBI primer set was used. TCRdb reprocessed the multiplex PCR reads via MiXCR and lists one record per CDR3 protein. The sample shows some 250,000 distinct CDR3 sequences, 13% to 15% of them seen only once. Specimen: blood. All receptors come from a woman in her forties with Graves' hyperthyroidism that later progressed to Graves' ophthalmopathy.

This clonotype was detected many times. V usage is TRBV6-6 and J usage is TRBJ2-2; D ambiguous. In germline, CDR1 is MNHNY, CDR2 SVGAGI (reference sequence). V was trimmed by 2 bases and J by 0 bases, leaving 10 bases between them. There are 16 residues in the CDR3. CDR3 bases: TGTGCCAGCAGTTACCGACGCAGGACGAACACCGGGGAGCTGTTTTTT. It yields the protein CASSYRRRTNTGELFF.

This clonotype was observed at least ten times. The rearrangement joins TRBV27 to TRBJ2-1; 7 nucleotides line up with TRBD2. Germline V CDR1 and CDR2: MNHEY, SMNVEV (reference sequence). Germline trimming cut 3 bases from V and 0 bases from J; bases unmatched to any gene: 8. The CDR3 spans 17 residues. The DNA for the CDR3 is TGTGCCAGCAGTTTCCTACTGACTAGCAGCTCCTACAATGAGCAGTTCTTC. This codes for CASSFLLTSSSYNEQFF.

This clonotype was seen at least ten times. In DNA form, the CDR3 reads TGTGCCAGCAGCTTAGACAGAGCCTACGAGCAGTACTTC. It is translated as CASSLDRAYEQYF. This chain connects TRBV11-2 to TRBJ2-7; D gene ambiguous. With 0 bases removed from V and 2 bases from J, the gap between germline ends came to 5 bases. Germline CDR1 and CDR2: SGHAT and FQNNGV. This CDR3 comprises 13 residues.

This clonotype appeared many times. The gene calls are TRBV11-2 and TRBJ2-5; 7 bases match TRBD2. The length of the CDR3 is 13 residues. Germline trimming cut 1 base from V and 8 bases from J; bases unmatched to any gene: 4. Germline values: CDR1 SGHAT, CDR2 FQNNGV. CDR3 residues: CASSLGASGTQYF. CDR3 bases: TGTGCCAGCAGCTTAGGGGCTAGCGGAACCCAGTACTTC.

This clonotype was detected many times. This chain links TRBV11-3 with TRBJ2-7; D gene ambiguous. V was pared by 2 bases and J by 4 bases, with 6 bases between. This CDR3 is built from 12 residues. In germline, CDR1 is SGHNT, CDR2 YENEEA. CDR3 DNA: TGTGCCAGCAGCTTAACTGGGTACGAGCAGTACTTC. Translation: CASSLTGYEQYF.

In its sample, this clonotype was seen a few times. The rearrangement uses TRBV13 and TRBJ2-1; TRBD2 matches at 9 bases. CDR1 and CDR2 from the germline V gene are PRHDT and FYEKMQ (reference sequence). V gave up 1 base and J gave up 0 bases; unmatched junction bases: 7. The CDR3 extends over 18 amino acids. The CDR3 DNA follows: TGTGCCAGCAGCTTAGCGGCTAGCGGGGACCTCTCCTACAATGAGCAGTTCTTC. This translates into CASSLAASGDLSYNEQFF.

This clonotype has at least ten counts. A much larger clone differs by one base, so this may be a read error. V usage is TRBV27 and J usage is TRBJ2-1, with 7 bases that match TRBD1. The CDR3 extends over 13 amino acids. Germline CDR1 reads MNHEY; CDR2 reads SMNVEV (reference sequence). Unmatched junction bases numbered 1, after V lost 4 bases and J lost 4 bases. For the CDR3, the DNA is TGTGCCAGCAGTTGGGACAGATACAATGAGCAGTTCTTC. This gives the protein CASSWDRYNEQFF.

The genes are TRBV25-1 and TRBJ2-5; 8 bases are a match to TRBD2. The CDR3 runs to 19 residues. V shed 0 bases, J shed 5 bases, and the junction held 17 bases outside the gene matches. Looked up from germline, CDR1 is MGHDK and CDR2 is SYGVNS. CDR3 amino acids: CASSEYEIGGLAGRETQYF. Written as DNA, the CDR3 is TGTGCCAGCAGTGAATATGAAATCGGAGGGCTAGCGGGCCGCGAGACCCAGTACTTC.

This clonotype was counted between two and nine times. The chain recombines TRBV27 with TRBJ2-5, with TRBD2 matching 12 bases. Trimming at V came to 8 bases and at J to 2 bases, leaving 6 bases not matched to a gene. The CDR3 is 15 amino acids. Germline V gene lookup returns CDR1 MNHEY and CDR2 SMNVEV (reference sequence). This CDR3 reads CASGPLAGGQETQYF. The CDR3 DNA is TGTGCCAGCGGTCCACTAGCGGGAGGTCAAGAGACCCAGTACTTC.

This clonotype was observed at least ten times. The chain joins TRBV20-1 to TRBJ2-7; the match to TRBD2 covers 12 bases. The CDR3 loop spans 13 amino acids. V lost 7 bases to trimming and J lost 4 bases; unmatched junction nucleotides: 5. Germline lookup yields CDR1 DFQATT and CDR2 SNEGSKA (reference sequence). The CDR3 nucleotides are TGCAGTGTCCCGACTAGCGGGAGATACGAGCAGTACTTC. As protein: CSVPTSGRYEQYF.

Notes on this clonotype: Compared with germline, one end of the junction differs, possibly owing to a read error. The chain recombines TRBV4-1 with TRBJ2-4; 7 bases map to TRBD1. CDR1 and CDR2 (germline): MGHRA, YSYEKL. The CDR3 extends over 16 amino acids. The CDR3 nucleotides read TGCGCCAGCAACCAATCCCACAGGGGAATCGGGGACATTCAGTACTTC. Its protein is CASNQSHRGIGDIQYF.

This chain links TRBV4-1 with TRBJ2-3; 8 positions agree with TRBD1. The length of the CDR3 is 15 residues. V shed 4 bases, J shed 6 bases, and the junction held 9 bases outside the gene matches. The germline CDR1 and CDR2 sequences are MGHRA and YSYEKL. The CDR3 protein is CASSRPGQGWDTQYF. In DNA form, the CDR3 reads TGCGCCAGCAGCCGCCCCGGACAGGGCTGGGATACGCAGTATTTT.

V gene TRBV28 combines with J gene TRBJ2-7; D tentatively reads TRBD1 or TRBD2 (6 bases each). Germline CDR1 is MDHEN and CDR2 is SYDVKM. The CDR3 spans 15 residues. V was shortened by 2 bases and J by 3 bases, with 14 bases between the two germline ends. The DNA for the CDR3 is TGTGCCAGCAGTTTAGGGGGCGGGGACTTCTACGAGCAGTACTTC. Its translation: CASSLGGGDFYEQYF.

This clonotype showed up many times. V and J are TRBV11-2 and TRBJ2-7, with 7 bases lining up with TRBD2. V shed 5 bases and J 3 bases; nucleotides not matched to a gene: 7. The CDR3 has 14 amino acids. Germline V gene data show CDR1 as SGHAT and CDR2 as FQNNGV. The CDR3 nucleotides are TGTGCCAGCAGCCAGGTGCGGGGGAGCTACGAGCAGTACTTC. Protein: CASSQVRGSYEQYF.

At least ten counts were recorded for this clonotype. CDR3 DNA: TGTGCCGGTGGGATGGGTTTTTACACCGGGGAGCTGTTTTTT. Translating gives CAGGMGFYTGELFF. The chain has TRBV28 and TRBJ2-2; D call uncertain. Germline loops: CDR1 MDHEN, CDR2 SYDVKM. This CDR3 is 14 amino acids long. Trimming took 11 bases from V and 3 from J, leaving 16 bases between them.

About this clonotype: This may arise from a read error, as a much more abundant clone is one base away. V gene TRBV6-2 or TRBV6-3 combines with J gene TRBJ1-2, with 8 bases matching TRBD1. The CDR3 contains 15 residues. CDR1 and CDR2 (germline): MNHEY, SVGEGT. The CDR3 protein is CASSYNQQGGYGCTF. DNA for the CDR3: TGTGCCAGCAGTTACAACCAACAGGGGGGCTATGGCTGCACCTTC.

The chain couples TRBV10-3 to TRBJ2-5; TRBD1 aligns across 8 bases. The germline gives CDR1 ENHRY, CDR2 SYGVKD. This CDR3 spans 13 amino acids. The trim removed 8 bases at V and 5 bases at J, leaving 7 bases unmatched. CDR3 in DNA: TGTGCCATCGGACAGGGCAGTTGGGAGACCCAGTACTTC. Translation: CAIGQGSWETQYF.

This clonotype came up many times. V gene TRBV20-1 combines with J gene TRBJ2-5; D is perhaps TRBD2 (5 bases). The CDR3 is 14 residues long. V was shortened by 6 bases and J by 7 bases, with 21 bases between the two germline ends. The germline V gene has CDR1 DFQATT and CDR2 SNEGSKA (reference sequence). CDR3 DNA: TGCAGTGCCCCGCGCTCGACGGCGGGTCGGACCCAGTACTTC. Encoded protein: CSAPRSTAGRTQYF.

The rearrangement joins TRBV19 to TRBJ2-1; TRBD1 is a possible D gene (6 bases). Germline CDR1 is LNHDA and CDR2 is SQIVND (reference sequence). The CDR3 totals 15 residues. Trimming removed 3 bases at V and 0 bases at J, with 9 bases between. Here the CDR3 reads CASSIGQSSYNEQFF. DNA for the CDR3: TGTGCCAGTAGTATCGGACAGAGCTCCTACAATGAGCAGTTCTTC.

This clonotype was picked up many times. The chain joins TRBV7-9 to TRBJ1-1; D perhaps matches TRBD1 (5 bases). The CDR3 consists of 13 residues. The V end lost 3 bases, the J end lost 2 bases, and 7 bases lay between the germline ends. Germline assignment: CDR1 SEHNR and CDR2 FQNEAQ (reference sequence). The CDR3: CASSLTVNTEAFF. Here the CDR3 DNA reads TGTGCCAGCAGCTTGACAGTCAACACTGAAGCTTTCTTT.

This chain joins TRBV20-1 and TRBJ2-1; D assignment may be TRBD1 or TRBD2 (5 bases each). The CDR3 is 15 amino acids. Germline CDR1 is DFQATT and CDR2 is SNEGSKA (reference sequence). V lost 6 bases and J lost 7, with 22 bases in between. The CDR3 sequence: CSAQTGTFDRNEQFF. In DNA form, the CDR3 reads TGCAGTGCCCAGACCGGGACCTTCGACCGGAATGAGCAGTTCTTC.

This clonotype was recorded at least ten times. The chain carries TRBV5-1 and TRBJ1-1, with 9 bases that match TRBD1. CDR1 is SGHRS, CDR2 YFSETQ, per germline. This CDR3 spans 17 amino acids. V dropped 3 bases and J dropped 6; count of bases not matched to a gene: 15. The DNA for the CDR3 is TGCGCCAGCAGCTCGGAGATTTACAGGGGGCCGTTTGCTGAAGCTTTCTTT. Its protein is CASSSEIYRGPFAEAFF.

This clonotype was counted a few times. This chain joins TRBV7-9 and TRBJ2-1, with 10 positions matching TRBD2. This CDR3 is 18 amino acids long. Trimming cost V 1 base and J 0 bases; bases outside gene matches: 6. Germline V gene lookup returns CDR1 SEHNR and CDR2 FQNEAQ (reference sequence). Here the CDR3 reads CASSLVSSGRSSYNEQFF. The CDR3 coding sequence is TGTGCCAGCAGCTTAGTTAGTAGCGGGAGGAGCTCCTACAATGAGCAGTTCTTC. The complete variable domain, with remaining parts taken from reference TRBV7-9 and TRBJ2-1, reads DTGVSQNPRHKITKRGQNVTFRCDPISEHNRLYWYRQTLGQGPEFLTYFQNEAQLEKSRLLSDRFSAERPKGSFSTLEIQRTEQGDSAMYLCASSLVSSGRSSYNEQFFGPGTRLTVL.

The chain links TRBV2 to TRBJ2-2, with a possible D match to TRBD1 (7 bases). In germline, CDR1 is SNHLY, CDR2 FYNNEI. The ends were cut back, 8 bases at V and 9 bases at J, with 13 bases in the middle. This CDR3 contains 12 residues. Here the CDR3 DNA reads TGTGCCAGCCGACAGGGAGGAAGGGAGCTGTTTTTT. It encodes CASRQGGRELFF.